This entry lists 6 T cell receptor beta chains sequenced from one sample in a study of cytomegalovirus exposure and HLA in healthy donors. This PCR relied on a set of 60 Vbeta primers and 13 Jbeta primers. TCRdb's table, derived via immunoSEQ multiplex PCR, lists solely in-frame clones and lacks some. The sample yields around 100,000 clones, about four fifths seen once. Specimen: PBMCs. The receptor source for this set is a man in his thirties or forties in good health and CMV-seropositive.

In this sample, this clone turned up a few times. This chain joins TRBV7-2 and TRBJ1-5, with D unclear. Germline V gene sequence: CDR1 SGHTA, CDR2 FQGNSA. The CDR3 is made up of 14 amino acids. Trimming cost V 5 bases and J 2 bases, with 10 bases left between them. The CDR3 here is CASSGGGGNQPQHF. The CDR3, as DNA: TGTGCCAGCAGCGGAGGTGGGGGCAATCAGCCCCAGCATTTT. The full variable domain, rest sourced from reference TRBV7-2 and TRBJ1-5, is GAGVSQSPSNKVTEKGKDVELRCDPISGHTALYWYRQSLGQGLEFLIYFQGNSAPDKSGLPSDRFSAERTGGSVSTLTIQRTQQEDSAVYLCASSGGGGNQPQHFGDGTRLSIL.

The chain is built from TRBV27 and TRBJ2-7; weak D call: TRBD1 (6 bases). The CDR3 extends over 16 amino acids. CDR1 MNHEY and CDR2 SMNVEV come from the germline V gene (reference sequence). V dropped 3 bases and J dropped 2 bases, with 17 bases sitting between them. CDR3 bases: TGTGCCAGCAGTTTTTCAGGGGAGACAGGCCCCTACGAGCAGTACGTC. It encodes CASSFSGETGPYEQYV.

CDR3 DNA sequence: TGTGCCAGCAGTGAACTTGTGGGAGGGAGCCCAGATACGCAGTATTTT. Translation gives CASSELVGGSPDTQYF. The chain uses TRBV6-1 and TRBJ2-3, with 7 nucleotides matching TRBD2. Germline V gene data show CDR1 as MNHNS and CDR2 as SASEGT. V was pared by 2 bases and J by 4 bases, with 9 bases of the junction left unmatched. The CDR3 extends over 16 amino acids.

This clone was seen only a few times. This chain uses TRBV19 with TRBJ1-2, with 8 bases lining up with TRBD1. This CDR3 is 14 amino acids long. The ends lost 5 bases at V and 4 bases at J; junction bases unmatched: 6. Germline V gene lookup returns CDR1 LNHDA and CDR2 SQIVND (reference sequence). CDR3 sequence: CASSSQDRAYGYTF. CDR3 DNA: TGTGCCAGTAGTTCTCAGGACAGGGCCTATGGCTACACCTTC.

This clone showed up just once. The rearrangement uses TRBV4-1 and TRBJ2-7; 7 bases match TRBD1. The CDR3 is 14 amino acids. Germline loops: CDR1 MGHRA, CDR2 YSYEKL. With 4 bases clipped from V and 3 bases from J, the junction kept 6 bases outside the gene matches. CDR3 amino acids: CASSPNRGSYEQYF. The CDR3 DNA is TGCGCCAGCAGCCCTAACAGGGGAAGCTACGAGCAGTACTTC.

This clone has a handful of counts. Here the CDR3 DNA reads TGTGCCAGCAGGGGCATCTCAGAGCAGTACTTC. It specifies CASRGISEQYF. J is TRBJ2-7 and V is TRBV4-2, with D uncertain. This CDR3 has 11 amino acids. V lost 6 bases and J lost 7, with 10 bases in between. Germline lookup yields CDR1 LGHNA and CDR2 YNFKEQ.